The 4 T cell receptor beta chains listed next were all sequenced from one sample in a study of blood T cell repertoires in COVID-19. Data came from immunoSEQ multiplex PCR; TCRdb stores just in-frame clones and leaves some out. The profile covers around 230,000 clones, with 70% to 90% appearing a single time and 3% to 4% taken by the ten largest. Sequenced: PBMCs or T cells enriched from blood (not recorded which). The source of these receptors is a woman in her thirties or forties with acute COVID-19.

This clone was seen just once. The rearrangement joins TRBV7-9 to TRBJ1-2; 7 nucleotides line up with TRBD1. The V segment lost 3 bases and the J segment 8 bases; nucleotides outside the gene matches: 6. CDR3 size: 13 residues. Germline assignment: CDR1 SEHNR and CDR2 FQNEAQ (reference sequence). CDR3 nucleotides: TGTGCCAGCAGCTTCGAAGAGGGGGCCGGCTACACCTTC. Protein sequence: CASSFEEGAGYTF.

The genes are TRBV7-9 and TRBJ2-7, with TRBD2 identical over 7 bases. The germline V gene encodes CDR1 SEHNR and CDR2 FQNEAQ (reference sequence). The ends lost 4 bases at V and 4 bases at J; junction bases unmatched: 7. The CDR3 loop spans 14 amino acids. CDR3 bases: TGTGCCAGCAGCTGGGCGGGAGCCGGGTACGAGCAGTACTTC. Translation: CASSWAGAGYEQYF.

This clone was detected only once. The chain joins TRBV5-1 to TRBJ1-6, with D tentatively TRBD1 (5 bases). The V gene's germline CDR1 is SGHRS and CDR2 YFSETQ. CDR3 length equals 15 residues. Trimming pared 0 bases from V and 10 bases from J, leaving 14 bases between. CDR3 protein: CASSLDRDSGSPLHF. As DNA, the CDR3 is TGCGCCAGCAGCTTGGATAGGGACTCGGGGTCACCCCTCCACTTT.

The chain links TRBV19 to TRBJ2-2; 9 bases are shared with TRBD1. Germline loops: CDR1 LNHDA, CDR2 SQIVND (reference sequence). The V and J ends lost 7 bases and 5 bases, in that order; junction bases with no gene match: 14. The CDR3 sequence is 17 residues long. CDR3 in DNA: TGTGCCAGTACCCTCCGGAAGGGACAGGGAACGACCGGGGAGCTGTTTTTT. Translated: CASTLRKGQGTTGELFF.